The clone carrying this TCR beta chain appeared a few times. Profiling relied on immunoSEQ multiplex PCR, and the TCRdb table lists in-frame clones only, not all of them. The sample lists roughly 190,000 clones, more than 80% occurring once. V lost 3 bases, J lost 2 bases, and 7 bases stayed unmatched. The CDR3 is 16 residues long. The germline CDR1 and CDR2 sequences are SGHVS and FQNEAQ. This specimen belongs to a study of T cell responses to AZD1222 COVID-19 vaccine. This specimen consisted of peripheral blood, obtained on day 0 of AZD1222 vaccination. This sequence joins TRBV7-8 and TRBJ2-1; 7 nucleotides agree with TRBD2. The sequence came from an adult in good health. The CDR3 nucleotides read TGTGCCAGCAGCTTGTGGTCACTAGCGACCTACAATGAGCAGTTCTTC. As protein: CASSLWSLATYNEQFF.